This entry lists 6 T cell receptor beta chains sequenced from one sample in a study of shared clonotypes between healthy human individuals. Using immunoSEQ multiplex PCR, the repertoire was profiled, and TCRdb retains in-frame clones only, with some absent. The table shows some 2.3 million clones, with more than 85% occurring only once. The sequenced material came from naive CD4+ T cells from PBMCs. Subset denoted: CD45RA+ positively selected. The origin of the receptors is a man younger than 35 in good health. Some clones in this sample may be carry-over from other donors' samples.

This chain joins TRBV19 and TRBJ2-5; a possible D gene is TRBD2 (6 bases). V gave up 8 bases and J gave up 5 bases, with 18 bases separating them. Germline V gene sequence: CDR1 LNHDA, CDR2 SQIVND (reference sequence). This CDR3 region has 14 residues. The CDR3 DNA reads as TGTGCCAGTGGGAGCCTAGCGTCCGGGGAGACCCAGTACTTC. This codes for CASGSLASGETQYF.

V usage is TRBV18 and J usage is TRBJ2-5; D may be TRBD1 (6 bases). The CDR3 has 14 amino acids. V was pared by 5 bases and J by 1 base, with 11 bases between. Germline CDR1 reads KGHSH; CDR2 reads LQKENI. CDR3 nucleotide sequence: TGTGCCAGCTCAAACGGACAGACCCAAGAGACCCAGTACTTC. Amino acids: CASSNGQTQETQYF.

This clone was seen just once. The CDR3 reads CASSGGGTTGELFF. The CDR3 nucleotides are TGTGCCAGCTCGGGGGGAGGCACAACCGGGGAGCTGTTTTTT. This chain links TRBV5-4 with TRBJ2-2, with 7 bases that match TRBD2. J lost 5 bases, V lost 7 bases, and 8 bases had no gene match. The CDR3 extends over 14 amino acids. Germline V gene lookup returns CDR1 SGHNT and CDR2 YYREEE (reference sequence).

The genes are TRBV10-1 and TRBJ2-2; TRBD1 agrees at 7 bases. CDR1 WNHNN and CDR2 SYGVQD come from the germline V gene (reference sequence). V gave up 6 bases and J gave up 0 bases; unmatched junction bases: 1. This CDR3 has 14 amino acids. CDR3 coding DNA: TGCGCCAGCAGGGACAGGACGAACACCGGGGAGCTGTTTTTT. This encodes CASRDRTNTGELFF.

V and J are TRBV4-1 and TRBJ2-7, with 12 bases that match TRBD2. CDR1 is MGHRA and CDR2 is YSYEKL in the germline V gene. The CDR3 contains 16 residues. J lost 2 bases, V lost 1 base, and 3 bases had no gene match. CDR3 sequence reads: CASSQATSGSPYEQYF. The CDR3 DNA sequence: TGCGCCAGCAGCCAAGCGACTAGCGGGAGTCCCTACGAGCAGTACTTC.

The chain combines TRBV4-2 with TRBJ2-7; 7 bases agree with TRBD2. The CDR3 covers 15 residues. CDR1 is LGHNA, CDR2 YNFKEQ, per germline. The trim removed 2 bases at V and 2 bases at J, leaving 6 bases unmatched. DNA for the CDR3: TGTGCCAGCAGCCAATTTCCCGGGACTACCTACGAGCAGTACTTC. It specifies CASSQFPGTTYEQYF.